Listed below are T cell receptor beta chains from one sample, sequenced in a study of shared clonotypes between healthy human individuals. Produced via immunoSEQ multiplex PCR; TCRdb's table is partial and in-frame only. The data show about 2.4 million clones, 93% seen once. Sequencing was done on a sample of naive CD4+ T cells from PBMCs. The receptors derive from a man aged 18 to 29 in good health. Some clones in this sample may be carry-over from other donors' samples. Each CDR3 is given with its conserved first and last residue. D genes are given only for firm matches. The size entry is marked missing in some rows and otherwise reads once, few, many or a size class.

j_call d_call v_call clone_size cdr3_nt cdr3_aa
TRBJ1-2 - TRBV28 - TGTGCCAGCAGTACAGGGTCTGGCTACACCTTC CASSTGSGYTF
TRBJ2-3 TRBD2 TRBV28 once TGTGCCAGCAGCCGAGCGGGAGGTGAGCGTCTTACGCAGTATTTT CASSRAGGERLTQYF
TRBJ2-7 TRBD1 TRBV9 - TGTGCCAGCAGCGTCACAGGGGCCTCCTACGAGCAGTACTTC CASSVTGASYEQYF
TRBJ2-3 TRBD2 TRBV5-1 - TGCGCCAGCAGCTTGGACCTAGCGGGAGCTGCAGATACGCAGTATTTT CASSLDLAGAADTQYF
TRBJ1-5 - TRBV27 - TGTGCCAGCAGTCCCGTCCCTAGCAATCAGCCCCAGCATTTT CASSPVPSNQPQHF
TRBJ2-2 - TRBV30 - TGTGCCTGGAATCCGGGGAAGTTGAGCACCGGGGAGCTGTTTTTT CAWNPGKLSTGELFF
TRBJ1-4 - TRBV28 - TGTGCACTTAGCGAGGGTAATGAAAAACTGTTTTTT CALSEGNEKLFF
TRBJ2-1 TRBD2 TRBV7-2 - TGTGCCAGCAGCCCTCGGCTAGCGGGACCCTACAATGAGCAGTTCTTC CASSPRLAGPYNEQFF
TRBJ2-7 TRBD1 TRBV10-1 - TGCGCCAGCAGTCCAGGATGGGACAGCTCCTACGAGCAGTACTTC CASSPGWDSSYEQYF
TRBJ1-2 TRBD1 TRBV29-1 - TGCAGCGTTGGGGACAGAAGTAACTATGGCTACACCTTC CSVGDRSNYGYTF
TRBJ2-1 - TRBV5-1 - TGCGCCAGCAGCCCCGAAGGTAGGGACTGGGACTTGAATGAGCAGTTCTTC CASSPEGRDWDLNEQFF
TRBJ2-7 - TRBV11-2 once TGTGCCAGCAGCTTAGCGGGCACAGGAGGTTACTACGAGCAGTACTTC CASSLAGTGGYYEQYF
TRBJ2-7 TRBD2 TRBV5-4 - TGTGCCAGCAGCCTAGGGACTAGCGGGAGGTCCTCCTACGAGCAGTACTTC CASSLGTSGRSSYEQYF
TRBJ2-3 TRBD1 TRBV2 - TGTGCCAGCAGAGGGGGCACCTTCACAGATACGCAGTATTTT CASRGGTFTDTQYF
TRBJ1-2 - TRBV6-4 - TGTGCCACCCGAGGCGACAGCTATGGCTACACCTTC CATRGDSYGYTF
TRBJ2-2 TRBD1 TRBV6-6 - TGTGCCAGCAGCTCAGGACAGGGGCTCGGGGAGCTGTTTTTT CASSSGQGLGELFF
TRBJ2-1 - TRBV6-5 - TGTGCCAGCAGAAGGGGAATAGGGTCGATGGAGCAGTTCTTC CASRRGIGSMEQFF
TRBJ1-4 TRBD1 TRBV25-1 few TGTGCCAGCAGTGGACAGGGTCGGGAAAAACTGTTTTTT CASSGQGREKLFF